The TCR beta chain under discussion was sequenced for a study of blood T cell repertoires in COVID-19. Study at large: T cells, B-cell-depleted T cells, or PBMCs provided the cDNA or gDNA that served as material.

This CDR3 has 14 residues. V shed 7 bases and J 3 bases; nucleotides not matched to a gene: 5. Germline V CDR1 and CDR2: MGHDK, SYGVNS. TCRdb keeps only in-frame clones here, not all; method: immunoSEQ multiplex PCR. Of 150,000 to 200,000 clones in the sample, around 86% were seen once. The chain links TRBV25-1 to TRBJ2-2, with 7 bases lining up with TRBD1. The clonotype originates from a man in his sixties with acute or convalescent COVID-19. Sequencing was done on a sample of peripheral blood. CDR3 DNA: TGTGCCAGCAAGGCCACAGGGGACACCGGGGAGCTGTTTTTT. It codes for CASKATGDTGELFF.